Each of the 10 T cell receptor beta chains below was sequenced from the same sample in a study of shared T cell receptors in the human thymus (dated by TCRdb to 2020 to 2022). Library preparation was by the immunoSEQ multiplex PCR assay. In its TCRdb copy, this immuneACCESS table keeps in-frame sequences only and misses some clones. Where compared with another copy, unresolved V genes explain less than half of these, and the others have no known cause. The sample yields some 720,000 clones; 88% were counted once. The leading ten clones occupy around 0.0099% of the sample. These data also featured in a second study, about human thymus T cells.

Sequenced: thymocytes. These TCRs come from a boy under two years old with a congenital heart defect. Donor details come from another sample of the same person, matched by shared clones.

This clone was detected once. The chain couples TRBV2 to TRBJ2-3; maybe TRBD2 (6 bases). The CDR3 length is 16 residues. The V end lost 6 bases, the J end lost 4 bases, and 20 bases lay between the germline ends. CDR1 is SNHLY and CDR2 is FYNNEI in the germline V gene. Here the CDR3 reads CASRHLEGGEPDTQYF. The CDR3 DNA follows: TGTGCCAGCAGACACCTAGAGGGAGGTGAGCCAGATACGCAGTATTTT.

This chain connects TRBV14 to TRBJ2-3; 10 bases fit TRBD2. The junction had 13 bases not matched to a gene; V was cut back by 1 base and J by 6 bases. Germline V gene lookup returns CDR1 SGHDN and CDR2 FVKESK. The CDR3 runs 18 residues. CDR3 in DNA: TGTGCCAGCAGCCAAGGGCCTAGCGGGAGTAGGGTTCCGGATACGCAGTATTTT. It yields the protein CASSQGPSGSRVPDTQYF.

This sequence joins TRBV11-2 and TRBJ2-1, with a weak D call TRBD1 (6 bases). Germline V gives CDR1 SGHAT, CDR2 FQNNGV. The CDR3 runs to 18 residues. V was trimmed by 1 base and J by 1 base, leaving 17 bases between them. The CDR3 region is CASSLVAAYQGSYNEQFF. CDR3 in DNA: TGTGCCAGCAGCTTAGTGGCGGCATACCAGGGGTCCTACAATGAGCAGTTCTTC. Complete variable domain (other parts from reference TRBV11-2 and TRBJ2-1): EAGVAQSPRYKIIEKRQSVAFWCNPISGHATLYWYQQILGQGPKLLIQFQNNGVVDDSQLPKDRFSAERLKGVDSTLKIQPAKLEDSAVYLCASSLVAAYQGSYNEQFFGPGTRLTVL.

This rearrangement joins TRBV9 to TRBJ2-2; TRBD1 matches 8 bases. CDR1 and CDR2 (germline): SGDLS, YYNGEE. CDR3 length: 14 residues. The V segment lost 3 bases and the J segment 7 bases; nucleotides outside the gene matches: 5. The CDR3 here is CASSGRTGRGELFF. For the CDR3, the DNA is TGTGCCAGCAGCGGCCGGACAGGGCGCGGGGAGCTGTTTTTT.

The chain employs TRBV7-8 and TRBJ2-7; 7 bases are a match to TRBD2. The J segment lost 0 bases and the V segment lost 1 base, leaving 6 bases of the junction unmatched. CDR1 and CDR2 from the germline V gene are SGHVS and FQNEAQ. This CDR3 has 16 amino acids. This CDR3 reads CASSLDPGRVSYEQYF. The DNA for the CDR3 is TGTGCCAGCAGCTTAGATCCGGGGAGGGTCTCCTACGAGCAGTACTTC.

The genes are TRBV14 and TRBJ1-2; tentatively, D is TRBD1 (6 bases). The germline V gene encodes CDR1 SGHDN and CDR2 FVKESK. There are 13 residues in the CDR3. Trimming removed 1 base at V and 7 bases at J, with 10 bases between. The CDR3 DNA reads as TGTGCCAGCAGCCAAGGTGCAGGGGTTGGCTACACCTTC. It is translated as CASSQGAGVGYTF.

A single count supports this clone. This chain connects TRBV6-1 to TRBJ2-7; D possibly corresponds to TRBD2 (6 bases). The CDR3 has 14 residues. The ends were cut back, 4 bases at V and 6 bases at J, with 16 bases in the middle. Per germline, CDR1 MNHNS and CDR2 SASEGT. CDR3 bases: TGTGCCAGCAGTGTCCCCCGGAGACTAGGCGAGCAGTACTTC. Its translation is CASSVPRRLGEQYF.

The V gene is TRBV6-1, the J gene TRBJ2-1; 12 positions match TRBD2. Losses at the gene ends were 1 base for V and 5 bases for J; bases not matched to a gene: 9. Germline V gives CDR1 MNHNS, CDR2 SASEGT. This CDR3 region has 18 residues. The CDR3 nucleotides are TGTGCCAGCAGTGAAGGGGCTAGCGGGAGGGCATTGGACAATGAGCAGTTCTTC. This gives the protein CASSEGASGRALDNEQFF.

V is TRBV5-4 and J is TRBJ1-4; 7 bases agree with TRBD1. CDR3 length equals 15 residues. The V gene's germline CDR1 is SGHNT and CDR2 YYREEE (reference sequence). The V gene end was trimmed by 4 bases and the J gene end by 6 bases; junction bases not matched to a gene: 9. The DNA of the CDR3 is TGTGCCAGCAGCCGATTCGGGACAGATCATGAAAAACTGTTTTTT. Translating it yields CASSRFGTDHEKLFF.

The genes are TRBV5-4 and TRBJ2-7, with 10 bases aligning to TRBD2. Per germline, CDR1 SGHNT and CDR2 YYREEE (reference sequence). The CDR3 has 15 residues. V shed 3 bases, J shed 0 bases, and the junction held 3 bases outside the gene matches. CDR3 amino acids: CASSSIAGGSYEQYF. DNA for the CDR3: TGTGCCAGCAGCTCGATAGCGGGAGGCTCCTACGAGCAGTACTTC.